This TCR beta chain was documented in a study of blood T cell repertoires in COVID-19. Produced via immunoSEQ multiplex PCR; TCRdb's table is partial and in-frame only. The sample includes about 140,000 clones, more than 65% seen only once; the top ten take around 4.4%. The V and J ends lost 3 bases and 3 bases, in that order; junction bases with no gene match: 6. The CDR3 runs 15 residues. Germline assignment: CDR1 SNHLY and CDR2 FYNNEI. This receptor was obtained from a man aged 60-69 years with acute or convalescent COVID-19. The sequencing input was peripheral blood. The chain couples TRBV2 to TRBJ2-7; TRBD2 matches 9 bases. The CDR3 is CASSDPAGGFYEQYF. The CDR3 DNA sequence: TGTGCCAGCAGTGACCCAGCGGGGGGTTTCTACGAGCAGTACTTC.